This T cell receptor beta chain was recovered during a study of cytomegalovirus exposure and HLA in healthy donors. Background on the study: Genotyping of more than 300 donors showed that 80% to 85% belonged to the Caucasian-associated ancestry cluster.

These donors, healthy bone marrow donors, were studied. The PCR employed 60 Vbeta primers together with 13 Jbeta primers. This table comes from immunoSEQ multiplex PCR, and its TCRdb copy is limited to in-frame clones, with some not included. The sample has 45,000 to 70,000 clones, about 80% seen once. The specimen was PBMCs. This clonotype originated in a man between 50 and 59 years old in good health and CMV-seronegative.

The CDR3 bases are TGCAGCGTTGAGAGGCAGACCTCTGGAAACACCATATATTTT. Its translation is CSVERQTSGNTIYF. This chain connects TRBV29-1 to TRBJ1-3; no definite D call. The CDR3 is 14 amino acids. Germline V gene lookup returns CDR1 SQVTM and CDR2 ANQGSEA. Trimming pared 3 bases from V and 0 bases from J, leaving 9 bases between.